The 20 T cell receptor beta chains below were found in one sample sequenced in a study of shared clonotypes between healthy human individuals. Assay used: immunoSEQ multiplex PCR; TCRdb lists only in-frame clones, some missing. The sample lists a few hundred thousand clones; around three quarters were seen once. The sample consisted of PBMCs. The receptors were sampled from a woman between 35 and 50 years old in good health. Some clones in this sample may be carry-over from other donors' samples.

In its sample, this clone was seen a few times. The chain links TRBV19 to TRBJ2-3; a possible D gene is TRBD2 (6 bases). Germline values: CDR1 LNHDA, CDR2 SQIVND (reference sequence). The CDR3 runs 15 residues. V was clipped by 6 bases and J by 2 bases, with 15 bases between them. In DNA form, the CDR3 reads TGTGCCAGTAGGCCCCCGGGACTTTTCACAGATACGCAGTATTTT. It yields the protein CASRPPGLFTDTQYF.

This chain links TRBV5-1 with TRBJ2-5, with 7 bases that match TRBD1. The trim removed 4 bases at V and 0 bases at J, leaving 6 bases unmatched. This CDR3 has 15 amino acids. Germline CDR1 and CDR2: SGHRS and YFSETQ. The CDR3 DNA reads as TGCGCCAGCAGCCGACAGGGTGACTACCAAGAGACCCAGTACTTC. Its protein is CASSRQGDYQETQYF.

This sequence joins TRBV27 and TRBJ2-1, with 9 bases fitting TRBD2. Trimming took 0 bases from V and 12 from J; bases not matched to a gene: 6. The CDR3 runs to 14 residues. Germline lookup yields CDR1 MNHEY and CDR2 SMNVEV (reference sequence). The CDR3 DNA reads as TGTGCCAGCAGTTTATCCGCTAGCGGGGCCCTGCAGTTCTTC. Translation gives CASSLSASGALQFF.

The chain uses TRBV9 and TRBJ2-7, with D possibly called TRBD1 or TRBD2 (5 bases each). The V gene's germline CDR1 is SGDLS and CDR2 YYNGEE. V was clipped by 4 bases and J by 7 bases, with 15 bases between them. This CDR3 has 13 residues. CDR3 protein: CASSTRGVGEQYF. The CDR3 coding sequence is TGTGCCAGCAGCACCCGAGGGGTGGGGGAGCAGTACTTC.

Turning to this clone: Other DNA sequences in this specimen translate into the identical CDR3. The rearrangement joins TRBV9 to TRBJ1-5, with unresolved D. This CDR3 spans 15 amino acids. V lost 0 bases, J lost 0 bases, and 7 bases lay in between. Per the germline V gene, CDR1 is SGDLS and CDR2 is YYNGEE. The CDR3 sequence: CASSVDGDSNQPQHF. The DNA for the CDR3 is TGTGCCAGCAGCGTAGACGGGGATAGCAATCAGCCCCAGCATTTT.

The CDR3 bases are TGTGCCAGCAGTTGGGACTCGAACACCGGGGAGCTGTTTTTT. It encodes CASSWDSNTGELFF. The chain links TRBV6-6 to TRBJ2-2; maybe TRBD2 (6 bases). The germline gives CDR1 MNHNY, CDR2 SVGAGI (reference sequence). The ends were cut back, 4 bases at V and 0 bases at J, with 6 bases in the middle. The CDR3 is 14 residues long.

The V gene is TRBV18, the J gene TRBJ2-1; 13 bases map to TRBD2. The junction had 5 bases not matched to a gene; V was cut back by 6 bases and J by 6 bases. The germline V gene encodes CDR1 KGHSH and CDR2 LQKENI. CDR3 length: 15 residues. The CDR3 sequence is CASSSGTSGVNEQFF. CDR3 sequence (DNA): TGTGCCAGCTCTTCCGGGACTAGCGGGGTCAATGAGCAGTTCTTC. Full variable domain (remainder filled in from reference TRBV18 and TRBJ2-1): NAGVMQNPRHLVRRRGQEARLRCSPMKGHSHVYWYRQLPEEGLKFMVYLQKENIIDESGMPKERFSAEFPKEGPSILRIQQVVRGDSAAYFCASSSGTSGVNEQFFGPGTRLTVL.

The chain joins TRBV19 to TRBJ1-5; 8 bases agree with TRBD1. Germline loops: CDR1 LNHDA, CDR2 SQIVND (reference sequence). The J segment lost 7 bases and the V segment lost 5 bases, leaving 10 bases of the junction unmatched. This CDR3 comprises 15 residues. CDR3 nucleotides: TGTGCCAGTAGTCCCCTCGCAGGGGGCGTCCAGCCCCAGCATTTT. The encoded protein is CASSPLAGGVQPQHF.

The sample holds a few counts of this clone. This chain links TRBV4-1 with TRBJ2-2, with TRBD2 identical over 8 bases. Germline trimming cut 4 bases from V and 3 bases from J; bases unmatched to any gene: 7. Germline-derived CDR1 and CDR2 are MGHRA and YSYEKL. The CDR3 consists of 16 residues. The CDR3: CASSRDGGGYTGELFF. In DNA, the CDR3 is TGCGCCAGCAGCCGAGACGGGGGGGGCTACACCGGGGAGCTGTTTTTT.

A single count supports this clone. CDR3 amino acids: CASSGETSGIPYSYNEQFF. The CDR3 DNA reads as TGTGCCAGCAGCGGGGAGACTAGCGGCATCCCCTACTCCTACAATGAGCAGTTCTTC. The J gene is TRBJ2-1, the V gene TRBV11-2, with 9 bases matching TRBD2. Per the germline V gene, CDR1 is SGHAT and CDR2 is FQNNGV. V lost 5 bases to trimming and J lost 0 bases; unmatched junction nucleotides: 14. The CDR3 extends over 19 amino acids.

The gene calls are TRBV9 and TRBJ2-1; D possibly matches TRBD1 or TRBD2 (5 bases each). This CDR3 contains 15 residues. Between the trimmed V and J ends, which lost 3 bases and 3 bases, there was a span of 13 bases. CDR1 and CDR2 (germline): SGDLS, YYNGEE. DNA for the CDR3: TGTGCCAGCAGCGGGCTGGGACCCCACTACAATGAGCAGTTCTTC. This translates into CASSGLGPHYNEQFF.

This CDR3 is CASSPRIQGTVYEQYF. Written as DNA, the CDR3 is TGTGCCAGCTCACCACGCATACAGGGGACGGTATACGAGCAGTACTTC. J is TRBJ2-7 and V is TRBV18, with 7 bases aligning to TRBD1. Germline trimming cut 1 base from V and 4 bases from J; bases unmatched to any gene: 10. The germline CDR1 and CDR2 sequences are KGHSH and LQKENI. The CDR3 runs to 16 residues.

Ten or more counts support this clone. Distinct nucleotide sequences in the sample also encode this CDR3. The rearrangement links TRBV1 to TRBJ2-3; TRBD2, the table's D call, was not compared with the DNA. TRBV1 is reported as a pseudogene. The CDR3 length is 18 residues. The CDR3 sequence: CTSTPQGVAGGLSGTQYF. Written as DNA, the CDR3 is TGCACCAGCACCCCACAAGGGGTGGCGGGAGGCCTATCTGGGACGCAGTATTTT.

The chain's CDR3 is CASSHPRDIRYNEQFF. CDR3 nucleotide sequence: TGCGCCAGCAGCCATCCCCGGGACATAAGATACAATGAGCAGTTCTTC. J is TRBJ2-1 and V is TRBV4-1; TRBD1 is a possible D gene (6 bases). V lost 3 bases, J lost 4 bases, and 16 bases lay in between. The CDR3 extends over 16 amino acids. Germline V CDR1 and CDR2: MGHRA, YSYEKL.

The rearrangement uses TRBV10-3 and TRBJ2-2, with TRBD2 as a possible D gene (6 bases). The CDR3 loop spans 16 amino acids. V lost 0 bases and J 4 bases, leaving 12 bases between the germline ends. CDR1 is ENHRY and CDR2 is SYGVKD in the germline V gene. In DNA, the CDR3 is TGTGCCATCAGTGAGTCGCGACTAGTTTCCACCGGGGAGCTGTTTTTT. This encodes CAISESRLVSTGELFF.

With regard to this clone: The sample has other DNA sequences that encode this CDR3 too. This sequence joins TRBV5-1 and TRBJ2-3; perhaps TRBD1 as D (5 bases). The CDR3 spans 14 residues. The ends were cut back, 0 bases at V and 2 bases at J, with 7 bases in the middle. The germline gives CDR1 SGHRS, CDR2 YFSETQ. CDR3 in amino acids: CASSLEGATDTQYF. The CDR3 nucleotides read TGCGCCAGCAGCTTGGAAGGGGCCACAGATACGCAGTATTTT.

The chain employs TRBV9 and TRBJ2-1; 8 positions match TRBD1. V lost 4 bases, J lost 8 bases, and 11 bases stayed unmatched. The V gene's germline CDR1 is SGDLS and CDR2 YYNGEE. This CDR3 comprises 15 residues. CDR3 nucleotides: TGTGCCAGCAGCCCCCTCGGACAGGGTATTTATGAGCAGTTCTTC. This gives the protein CASSPLGQGIYEQFF.

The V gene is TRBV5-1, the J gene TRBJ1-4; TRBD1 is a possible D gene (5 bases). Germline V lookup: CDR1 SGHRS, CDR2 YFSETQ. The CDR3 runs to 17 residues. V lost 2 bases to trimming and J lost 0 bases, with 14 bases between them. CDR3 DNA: TGCGCCAGCAGCTTAGAACCGACAGACACAACTAATGAAAAACTGTTTTTT. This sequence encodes CASSLEPTDTTNEKLFF. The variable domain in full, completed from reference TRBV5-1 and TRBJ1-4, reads KAGVTQTPRYLIKTRGQQVTLSCSPISGHRSVSWYQQTPGQGLQFLFEYFSETQRNKGNFPGRFSGRQFSNSRSEMNVSTLELGDSALYLCASSLEPTDTTNEKLFFGSGTQLSVL.

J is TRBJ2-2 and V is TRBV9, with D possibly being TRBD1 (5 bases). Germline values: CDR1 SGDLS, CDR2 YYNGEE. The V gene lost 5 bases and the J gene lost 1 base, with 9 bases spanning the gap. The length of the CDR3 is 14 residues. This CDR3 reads CASRATGNTGELFF. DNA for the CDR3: TGTGCCAGCAGGGCTACAGGGAACACCGGGGAGCTGTTTTTT.

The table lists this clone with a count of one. The CDR3 sequence is CASSFRDSYGYTF. The CDR3, as DNA: TGTGCCAGCAGCTTCAGGGATAGCTATGGCTACACCTTC. The chain joins TRBV7-9 to TRBJ1-2; a possible D gene is TRBD1 (5 bases). From germline, CDR1 is SEHNR and CDR2 FQNEAQ (reference sequence). V shed 3 bases and J shed 4 bases, with 9 bases lying between them. This CDR3 contains 13 residues.